The next 29 T cell receptor beta chains were all read from a single sample in a study of T-cell memory formation after mild COVID-19. A single record per CDR3 protein comes from TCRdb applying MiXCR to the 5' RACE reads. The sample consists of 350,000 to 500,000 distinct CDR3 sequences, roughly 18% of them appearing once. The material sequenced was PBMCs or a T cell subset sorted from them (not recorded which). The receptors stem from a man younger than 35 who had mild COVID-19 (a few samples of this study predate the infection). Cell type and time point are not known.

This clonotype was detected once. Germline and junction disagree at one end, which may indicate a read error. For the CDR3, the DNA is TGTGCCAGCAGTTTCCAGCGGGGGAAAGATATGCAGTATTTT. Translation: CASSFQRGKDMQYF. The chain carries TRBV28 and TRBJ2-3, with 8 positions matching TRBD2. CDR3 length: 14 residues. Germline values: CDR1 MDHEN, CDR2 SYDVKM.

The chain employs TRBV20-1 and TRBJ2-5; 8 bases are shared with TRBD2. With V trimmed by 1 base and J by 5 bases, 6 bases remained unmatched. The CDR3 extends over 14 amino acids. Germline V gene sequence: CDR1 DFQATT, CDR2 SNEGSKA (reference sequence). The CDR3 here is CSARAGGPGETQYF. As DNA, the CDR3 is TGCAGTGCTAGAGCGGGGGGGCCGGGCGAGACCCAGTACTTC.

This clonotype was seen a handful of times. This rearrangement joins TRBV7-3 to TRBJ2-5, with 9 bases identical to TRBD2. The junction had 8 bases not matched to a gene; V was cut back by 4 bases and J by 5 bases. CDR3 length: 15 residues. Germline lookup yields CDR1 SGHTA and CDR2 FQGTGA. The CDR3 here is CASSSRGGLGETQYF. In DNA form, the CDR3 reads TGTGCCAGCAGCTCGCGGGGGGGCCTAGGGGAGACCCAGTACTTC.

A few counts support this clonotype. The chain couples TRBV7-8 to TRBJ2-5; TRBD1 might be the D (6 bases). The CDR3 spans 16 residues. Germline assignment: CDR1 SGHVS and CDR2 FQNEAQ. Deletions cut 4 bases from V and 4 bases from J, with 19 bases between. CDR3 DNA: TGTGCCAGCAGCTCGGCCCCGGGGACCAGGGGAGAGACCCAGTACTTC. Its translation is CASSSAPGTRGETQYF.

This clonotype was observed a handful of times. The V and J genes are TRBV20-1 and TRBJ2-1; D is unresolved. Per germline, CDR1 DFQATT and CDR2 SNEGSKA (reference sequence). The CDR3 totals 13 residues. V was trimmed by 1 base and J by 7 bases, leaving 11 bases between them. CDR3 region: CSARVLSRNEQFF. In DNA, the CDR3 is TGCAGTGCTAGAGTGCTGTCTCGGAATGAGCAGTTCTTC.

This chain joins TRBV6-1 and TRBJ1-4; D perhaps matches TRBD1 (5 bases). V lost 8 bases to trimming and J lost 5 bases, with 12 bases between them. The CDR3 totals 13 residues. Germline V lookup: CDR1 MNHNS, CDR2 SASEGT. CDR3 bases: TGTGCCAGCCTCGGGAGGGGCAATGAAAAACTGTTTTTT. Amino acids: CASLGRGNEKLFF.

This clonotype was detected only a few times. The rearrangement joins TRBV7-8 to TRBJ2-5; 13 bases agree with TRBD2. V gave up 1 base and J gave up 2 bases; unmatched junction bases: 4. Germline CDR1 SGHVS, CDR2 FQNEAQ. This CDR3 region has 17 residues. Written as DNA, the CDR3 is TGTGCCAGCAGCTTAGTTGCGACTAGCGGGGGGCAAGAGACCCAGTACTTC. As protein: CASSLVATSGGQETQYF.

Only a few counts were recorded for this clonotype. The V call is TRBV2, the J call TRBJ2-1; a weak D match, TRBD2 (6 bases). This CDR3 contains 17 residues. CDR1 is SNHLY, CDR2 FYNNEI, per germline. V was pared by 7 bases and J by 5 bases, with 24 bases between. CDR3 nucleotide sequence: TGTGCCAGCATTTTAGGGTTCGGGGGTCGTCTGCACAATGAGCAGTTCTTC. It is translated as CASILGFGGRLHNEQFF.

This clonotype was counted at least ten times. The rearrangement links TRBV28 to TRBJ2-7; the D gene could be TRBD1 or TRBD2 (5 bases each). V dropped 5 bases and J dropped 2 bases, with 19 bases sitting between them. CDR3 size: 16 residues. In germline, CDR1 is MDHEN, CDR2 SYDVKM. The CDR3 protein is CASSPRAARGTYEQYV. CDR3 nucleotide sequence: TGTGCCAGCAGTCCTAGGGCAGCTCGGGGCACCTACGAGCAGTACGTC.

The V gene is TRBV5-1, the J gene TRBJ2-3; TRBD1 matches at 7 bases. The V segment lost 0 bases and the J segment 6 bases; nucleotides outside the gene matches: 4. The CDR3 runs 14 residues. The germline V gene encodes CDR1 SGHRS and CDR2 YFSETQ. Here the CDR3 reads CASSLAQQGDTQYF. The CDR3 bases are TGCGCCAGCAGCTTGGCCCAACAGGGGGATACGCAGTATTTT.

The J gene is TRBJ1-6, the V gene TRBV5-1, with D uncertain. Germline-derived CDR1 and CDR2 are SGHRS and YFSETQ. The CDR3 consists of 16 residues. V was trimmed by 1 base and J by 10 bases, leaving 18 bases between them. CDR3 sequence reads: CASSLSAVVSGSPLHF. The CDR3 nucleotides are TGCGCCAGCAGCTTGTCGGCCGTCGTGTCTGGGTCACCCCTCCACTTT. The full variable domain, in which reference TRBV5-1 and TRBJ1-6 provide the parts outside the CDR3, is KAGVTQTPRYLIKTRGQQVTLSCSPISGHRSVSWYQQTPGQGLQFLFEYFSETQRNKGNFPGRFSGRQFSNSRSEMNVSTLELGDSALYLCASSLSAVVSGSPLHFGNGTRLTVT.

This clonotype was recorded a few times. The CDR3 is CASSQGRGGYEQYF. The CDR3 nucleotides read TGTGCCAGCAGCCAAGGCAGGGGTGGCTACGAGCAGTACTTC. The chain recombines TRBV14 with TRBJ2-7, with D maybe TRBD1 (6 bases). Germline CDR1 reads SGHDN; CDR2 reads FVKESK. CDR3 size: 14 residues. The ends were cut back, 1 base at V and 3 bases at J, with 10 bases in the middle.

This chain links TRBV7-9 with TRBJ1-2; 8 bases are a match to TRBD1. Germline V gene lookup returns CDR1 SEHNR and CDR2 FQNEAQ (reference sequence). This CDR3 comprises 14 residues. Unmatched junction bases numbered 10, after V lost 5 bases and J lost 8 bases. The DNA for the CDR3 is TGTGCCAGCAGCCTCCGGGACAGGCCCGGAGGCTACACCTTC. Translated: CASSLRDRPGGYTF.

The chain is built from TRBV25-1 and TRBJ2-5; the D gene is possibly TRBD2 (5 bases). The V and J ends lost 3 bases and 7 bases respectively, with 12 bases between them. The germline CDR1 and CDR2 sequences are MGHDK and SYGVNS. The CDR3 runs 13 residues. The CDR3 spells CASSDRGMGTQYF. The CDR3 region has the DNA TGTGCCAGCAGTGATAGAGGGATGGGGACCCAGTACTTC.

This clonotype was found many times. The rearrangement joins TRBV6-5 to TRBJ1-3, with D uncertain. V gave up 6 bases and J gave up 0 bases, with 6 bases separating them. CDR1 and CDR2 (germline): MNHEY, SVGAGI. There are 13 residues in the CDR3. The CDR3: CASRTPSGNTIYF. The CDR3 coding sequence is TGTGCCAGCAGGACACCCTCTGGAAACACCATATATTTT.

This clonotype was picked up many times. The rearrangement joins TRBV20-1 to TRBJ1-1, with no clear D. Germline-derived CDR1 and CDR2 are DFQATT and SNEGSKA (reference sequence). There are 13 residues in the CDR3. With 3 bases removed from V and 6 bases from J, the gap between germline ends came to 14 bases. CDR3 bases: TGCAGTGCTAGCTCCTACAAGGGAGCTGAAGCTTTCTTT. Protein: CSASSYKGAEAFF.

This clonotype was recorded at least ten times. The chain links TRBV12-3 or TRBV12-4 to TRBJ1-3, with a tentative D call TRBD1 (6 bases). CDR3 length equals 17 residues. V lost 6 bases and J 3 bases, leaving 21 bases between the germline ends. The CDR3 sequence is CASRPPTFWTVGNTIYF. In DNA form, the CDR3 reads TGTGCCAGCAGACCCCCCACGTTCTGGACAGTTGGAAACACCATATATTTT.

V usage is TRBV12-3 or TRBV12-4 and J usage is TRBJ1-5, with unresolved D. The CDR3 runs 13 residues. The germline V and J ends were trimmed by 7 bases and 1 base, with 8 bases remaining between them. The chain's CDR3 is CASTPSSNQPQHF. CDR3 bases: TGTGCCAGCACCCCGAGCAGCAATCAGCCCCAGCATTTT.

This clonotype was seen more than once but under ten times. The chain uses TRBV29-1 and TRBJ2-3; D possibly uses TRBD1 or TRBD2 (5 bases each). The V end was cut by 8 bases, the J end by 4 bases, with 10 bases between. Germline CDR1 is SQVTM and CDR2 is ANQGSEA. The CDR3 loop spans 11 amino acids. The CDR3 loop is CSIWGPDTQYF. The CDR3 region has the DNA TGCAGCATATGGGGACCAGATACGCAGTATTTT.

This clonotype has a handful of counts. The chain links TRBV29-1 to TRBJ2-3; 9 nucleotides align to TRBD1. CDR3 length: 14 amino acids. Germline CDR1 SQVTM, CDR2 ANQGSEA. V dropped 7 bases and J dropped 9; count of bases not matched to a gene: 14. The CDR3 DNA is TGCAGCGCGATCCTGGGACAGGGCCCCCTGACGCAGTATTTT. It is translated as CSAILGQGPLTQYF.

In its sample, this clonotype was seen a few times. The chain carries TRBV4-2 and TRBJ2-3; 7 nucleotides align to TRBD2. CDR3 length: 16 amino acids. Trimming took 1 base from V and 5 from J; bases not matched to a gene: 9. The germline gives CDR1 LGHNA, CDR2 YNFKEQ. CDR3 coding DNA: TGTGCCAGCAGCCAAGTCTCTAGCGGAGGGTTAGATACGCAGTATTTT. Translating it yields CASSQVSSGGLDTQYF.

This chain's CDR3 is CASTYRGRGQPQHF. CDR3 nucleotides: TGTGCCAGTACCTACAGGGGGCGCGGGCAGCCCCAGCATTTT. The V call is TRBV19, the J call TRBJ1-5; 9 nucleotides line up with TRBD1. Looked up from germline, CDR1 is LNHDA and CDR2 is SQIVND (reference sequence). The CDR3 spans 14 residues. The V and J ends lost 7 bases and 7 bases, in that order; junction bases with no gene match: 8.

The CDR3 DNA is TGCGCCAGCAGCTTGGCCCAGGGGGCGGTCCACAATGAGCAGTTCTTC. This sequence encodes CASSLAQGAVHNEQFF. V gene TRBV5-1 combines with J gene TRBJ2-1; 8 bases are shared with TRBD1. The germline gives CDR1 SGHRS, CDR2 YFSETQ. V shed 0 bases, J shed 5 bases, and the junction held 7 bases outside the gene matches. This CDR3 region has 16 residues.

The rearrangement links TRBV10-2 to TRBJ2-7; D ambiguous. CDR3 length: 11 residues. V was shortened by 6 bases and J by 5 bases, with 8 bases between the two germline ends. Germline V gene sequence: CDR1 WSHSY, CDR2 SAAADI. CDR3 DNA: TGCGCCAGCAGGGGCTGGGACGAGCAGTACTTC. It encodes CASRGWDEQYF.

This clonotype was seen at least ten times. The chain joins TRBV7-2 to TRBJ2-3; D may be TRBD2 (5 bases). The V end was cut by 1 base, the J end by 4 bases, with 9 bases between. CDR1 and CDR2 from the germline V gene are SGHTA and FQGNSA. The CDR3 extends over 14 amino acids. CDR3 sequence: CASSLVIGADTQYF. CDR3 nucleotide sequence: TGTGCCAGCAGCTTAGTTATCGGGGCAGATACGCAGTATTTT. Variable domain in full (rest from reference TRBV7-2 and TRBJ2-3): GAGVSQSPSNKVTEKGKDVELRCDPISGHTALYWYRQSLGQGLEFLIYFQGNSAPDKSGLPSDRFSAERTGGSVSTLTIQRTQQEDSAVYLCASSLVIGADTQYFGPGTRLTVL.

Only a few counts were recorded for this clonotype. The chain recombines TRBV12-5 with TRBJ2-7, with D uncertain. The CDR3 has 12 residues. Germline loops: CDR1 LGHNT, CDR2 FRNRAP. Between the trimmed V and J ends, which lost 6 bases and 3 bases, there was a span of 9 bases. This CDR3 is CASGQDLYEQYF. The CDR3 DNA reads as TGTGCTAGTGGGCAGGATCTCTACGAGCAGTACTTC.

This clonotype was seen ten or more times. The V and J genes are TRBV28 and TRBJ2-3, with a possible D match to TRBD1 (5 bases). Germline assignment: CDR1 MDHEN and CDR2 SYDVKM. Between the trimmed V and J ends, which lost 6 bases and 0 bases, there was a span of 13 bases. The CDR3 has 15 amino acids. CDR3 in DNA: TGTGCCAGCAGCTTTGGTGGGGCTAGCACAGATACGCAGTATTTT. Protein product: CASSFGGASTDTQYF.

The table lists this clonotype with a few counts. V is TRBV7-3 and J is TRBJ2-3; perhaps D is TRBD1 or TRBD2 (5 bases each). The V gene's germline CDR1 is SGHTA and CDR2 FQGTGA. Trimming pared 1 base from V and 0 bases from J, leaving 11 bases between. CDR3 length: 16 residues. The CDR3 reads CASSLIGGTSTDTQYF. CDR3 nucleotide sequence: TGTGCCAGCAGCTTAATTGGGGGAACGAGCACAGATACGCAGTATTTT.

This clonotype was counted between two and nine times. The chain carries TRBV6-5 and TRBJ2-7, with D perhaps TRBD2 (5 bases). CDR1 is MNHEY, CDR2 SVGAGI, per germline. The CDR3 has 10 amino acids. V dropped 5 bases and J dropped 7 bases, with 6 bases sitting between them. CDR3 residues: CASSPGEQYV. The CDR3 bases are TGTGCCAGCAGTCCGGGGGAGCAGTACGTC.